The following is a T cell receptor beta chain sequence with its context. What it binds is unknown. These data are taken from a study of PD-1 blockade in classical Hodgkin lymphoma. General study results and limits: CD4+ but not CD8+ TCR diversity rose significantly by C4D1.

Every patient relapsed after autologous stem cell transplantation, and brentuximab vedotin exposure varied. The protocol was immunoSEQ multiplex PCR, while the TCRdb copy is restricted to in-frame clones and leaves out a portion. The table records 110,000 or so clones, approximately 90% of them present only once. The TCR was taken from a human donor with classical Hodgkin lymphoma. The sequencing here drew on peripheral blood mononuclear cells (PBMCs), taken before the second cycle of nivolumab.

The CDR3 spells CASSLGGGGNTEAFF. The CDR3 nucleotides read TGTGCCAGCAGCTTAGGGGGCGGGGGGAACACTGAAGCTTTCTTT. The rearrangement links TRBV7-8 to TRBJ1-1; possible D gene TRBD1, 5 bases. V dropped 1 base and J dropped 1 base, with 10 bases sitting between them. The CDR3 contains 15 residues. CDR1 and CDR2 from the germline V gene are SGHVS and FQNEAQ. Full variable domain (missing parts from reference TRBV7-8 and TRBJ1-1): GAGVSQSPRYKVAKRGQDVALRCDPISGHVSLFWYQQALGQGPEFLTYFQNEAQLDKSGLPSDRFFAERPEGSVSTLKIQRTQQEDSAVYLCASSLGGGGNTEAFFGQGTRLTVV.